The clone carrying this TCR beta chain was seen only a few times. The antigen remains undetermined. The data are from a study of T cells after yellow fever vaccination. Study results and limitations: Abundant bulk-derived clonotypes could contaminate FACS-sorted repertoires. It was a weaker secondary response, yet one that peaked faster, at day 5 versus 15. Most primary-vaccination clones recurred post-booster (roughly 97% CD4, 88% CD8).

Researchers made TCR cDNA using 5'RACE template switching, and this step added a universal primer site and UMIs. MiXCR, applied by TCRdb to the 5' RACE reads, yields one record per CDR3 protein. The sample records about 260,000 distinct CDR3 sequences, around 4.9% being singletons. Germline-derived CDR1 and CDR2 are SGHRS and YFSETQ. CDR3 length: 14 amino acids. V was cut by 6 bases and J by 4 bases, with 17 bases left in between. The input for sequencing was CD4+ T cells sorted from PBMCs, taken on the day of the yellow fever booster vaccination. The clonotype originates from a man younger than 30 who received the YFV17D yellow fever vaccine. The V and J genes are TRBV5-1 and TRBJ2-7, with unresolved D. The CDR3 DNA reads TGCGCCAGCACCGACGGGCCTTCCCCATACGAGCAGTACTTC. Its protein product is CASTDGPSPYEQYF.